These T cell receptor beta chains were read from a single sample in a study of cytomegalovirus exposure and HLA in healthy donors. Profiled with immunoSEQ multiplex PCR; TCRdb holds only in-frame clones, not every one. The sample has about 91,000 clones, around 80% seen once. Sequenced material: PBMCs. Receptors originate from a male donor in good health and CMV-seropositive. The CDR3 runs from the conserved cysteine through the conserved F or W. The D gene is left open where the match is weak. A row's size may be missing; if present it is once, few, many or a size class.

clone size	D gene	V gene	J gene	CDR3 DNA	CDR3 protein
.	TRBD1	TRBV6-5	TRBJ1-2	TGTGCCAGCAGCCCGGACAGGGGGCACGGCTACACCTTC	CASSPDRGHGYTF
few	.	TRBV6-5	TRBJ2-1	TGTGCCAGCAGTGAAGACTACACCAATGAGCAGTTCTTC	CASSEDYTNEQFF
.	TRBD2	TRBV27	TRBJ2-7	TGTGCCAGCAGTTCGGGGGGAAGTGTGTACGAGCAGTACTTC	CASSSGGSVYEQYF
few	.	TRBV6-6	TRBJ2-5	TGTGCCAGCAGTTGGAGGGGCCGGCTGGAGACCCAGTACTTC	CASSWRGRLETQYF
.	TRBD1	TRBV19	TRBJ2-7	TGTGCCAGTAGTTTCCAGACAGGGGGGACCTACGAGCAGTACTTC	CASSFQTGGTYEQYF
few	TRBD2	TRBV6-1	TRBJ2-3	TGTGCCAGCAGTGAAGCATGGAGGCGAACCCCGGGGACTAGAACTAGCACAGATACGCAGTATTTT	CASSEAWRRTPGTRTSTDTQYF
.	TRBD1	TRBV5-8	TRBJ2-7	TGTGCCAGCAGAATGACAGGGCGGACCTACGAGCAGTACTTC	CASRMTGRTYEQYF
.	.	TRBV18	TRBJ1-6	TGTGCCAGCTCACCTCCTCCCGGCGGTTCACCCCTCCACTTT	CASSPPPGGSPLHF
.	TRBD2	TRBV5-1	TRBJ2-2	TGCGCCAGCAGCCCACGCCCAGCGGGAGGGTCCGGGGAGCTGTTTTTT	CASSPRPAGGSGELFF
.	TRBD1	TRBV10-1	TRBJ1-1	TGCGCCAGCAGTGGAAGTGGGACAGGGGTGACTGAAGCTTTCTTT	CASSGSGTGVTEAFF
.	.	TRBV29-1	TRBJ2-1	TGCAGCGTTGCGTCCCTAGCTGCAAAGAAAAGAAACAATGAGCAGTTCTTC	CSVASLAAKKRNNEQFF
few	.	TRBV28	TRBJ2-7	TGTGCCAGCAGGACGGGGTCCTACGAGCAGTACTTC	CASRTGSYEQYF
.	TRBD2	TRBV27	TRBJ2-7	TGTGCCAGCAGGTACCCCGGGACTAGTGTCTCCTACGAGCAGTACTTC	CASRYPGTSVSYEQYF
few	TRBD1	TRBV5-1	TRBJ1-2	TGCGCCAGCAGCTTACGAGAGACAGGGGATGGCTACACCTTC	CASSLRETGDGYTF
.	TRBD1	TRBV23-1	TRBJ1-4	TGCGCCAGCAGTCAGATCCCCGGACAGGGAGCGACGGCTAATGAAAAACTGTTTTTT	CASSQIPGQGATANEKLFF
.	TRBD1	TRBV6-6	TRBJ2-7	TGTGCCAGCAGTAACGGATTCCGACAGGGAGCCCACGAGCAGTACTTC	CASSNGFRQGAHEQYF
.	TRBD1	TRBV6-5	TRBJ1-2	TGTGCCAGCAGTTACGGGACAGGGTTTTCGGACTATGGCTACACCTTC	CASSYGTGFSDYGYTF
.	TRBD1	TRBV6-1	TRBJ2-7	TGTGCCAGCAGTGAATTCAGGACAGGCTACGAGCAGTACTTC	CASSEFRTGYEQYF
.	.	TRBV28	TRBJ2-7	TGTGCCAGCAGTTTTGGGCTGGTGGCGTCGGTTAGGGGTTACGAGCAGTACTTC	CASSFGLVASVRGYEQYF